One and the same sample provided the 10 T cell receptor beta chains below, sequenced in a study of memory CD4+ T cells and cytomegalovirus serostatus. Data came from immunoSEQ multiplex PCR; TCRdb stores just in-frame clones and leaves some out. Counted here are 84,000 or so clones, approximately 84% occurring once; the ten biggest clones make up nearly 0.8%. Single viable CD3+CD4+CD8-CD45RO+ cells were sorted as the memory CD4+ T cells. The sequenced sample was memory CD4+ T cells from blood. These receptors originate from an adult in good health and CMV-seronegative.

The CDR3: CASSIGARGGSNQPQHF. CDR3 DNA: TGTGCCAGTAGTATAGGGGCACGGGGTGGGAGCAATCAGCCCCAGCATTTT. This rearrangement joins TRBV19 to TRBJ1-5; D call uncertain. This CDR3 region has 17 residues. Germline values: CDR1 LNHDA, CDR2 SQIVND (reference sequence). V lost 1 base and J lost 1, with 14 bases in between.

V usage is TRBV15 and J usage is TRBJ2-1; no clear D gene. The CDR3 extends over 12 amino acids. V was pared by 1 base and J by 10 bases, with 8 bases between. Per germline, CDR1 LNHNV and CDR2 YYDKDF (reference sequence). The CDR3 is CATSRGSQEQFF. In DNA form, the CDR3 reads TGTGCCACCAGCAGAGGGTCGCAGGAGCAGTTCTTC. The full variable domain, its missing parts supplied by reference TRBV15 and TRBJ2-1, is DAMVIQNPRYQVTQFGKPVTLSCSQTLNHNVMYWYQQKSSQAPKLLFHYYDKDFNNEADTPDNFQSRRPNTSFCFLDIRSPGLGDTAMYLCATSRGSQEQFFGPGTRLTVL.

The genes are TRBV6-1 and TRBJ2-2; D possibly corresponds to TRBD2 (5 bases). The CDR3 runs to 16 residues. CDR1 MNHNS and CDR2 SASEGT come from the germline V gene. V lost 4 bases and J 0 bases, leaving 12 bases between the germline ends. The CDR3 DNA follows: TGTGCCAGCAGTGTGACGGGGAGCGCGAACACCGGGGAGCTGTTTTTT. Protein: CASSVTGSANTGELFF.

The V gene is TRBV5-5, the J gene TRBJ2-7; tentative D call: TRBD1 (5 bases). Germline V gene data show CDR1 as SGHKS and CDR2 as YYEKEE (reference sequence). The V end lost 0 bases, the J end lost 2 bases, and 6 bases lay between the germline ends. CDR3 length: 13 residues. DNA for the CDR3: TGTGCCAGCAGCTTGGCAGGGCCCTACGAGCAGTACTTC. This gives the protein CASSLAGPYEQYF.

The chain is built from TRBV7-9 and TRBJ1-1; 7 bases are a match to TRBD1. CDR1 is SEHNR, CDR2 FQNEAQ, per germline (reference sequence). The CDR3 consists of 13 residues. J lost 11 bases, V lost 3 bases, and 9 bases had no gene match. CDR3 protein: CASSFAEGAWAFF. DNA of the CDR3: TGTGCCAGCAGCTTCGCCGAGGGGGCTTGGGCTTTCTTT.

The chain couples TRBV7-2 to TRBJ1-5; D is ambiguous. CDR1 and CDR2 (germline): SGHTA, FQGNSA. Trimming took 2 bases from V and 7 from J, leaving 9 bases between them. The CDR3 contains 13 residues. CDR3 coding DNA: TGTGCCAGCAGCTTAACGGTTGAACAGCCCCAGCATTTT. Protein: CASSLTVEQPQHF. Supplemented by reference TRBV7-2 and TRBJ1-5, the full variable domain reads GAGVSQSPSNKVTEKGKDVELRCDPISGHTALYWYRQSLGQGLEFLIYFQGNSAPDKSGLPSDRFSAERTGGSVSTLTIQRTQQEDSAVYLCASSLTVEQPQHFGDGTRLSIL.

This chain uses TRBV6-1 with TRBJ2-7, with a tentative D call TRBD1 (6 bases). Germline CDR1 reads MNHNS; CDR2 reads SASEGT. The V end lost 0 bases, the J end lost 11 bases, and 14 bases lay between the germline ends. The CDR3 loop spans 13 amino acids. This chain's CDR3 is CASSEAPGTFEYF. CDR3 sequence (DNA): TGTGCCAGCAGTGAAGCGCCGGGGACATTTGAGTACTTC.

This sequence joins TRBV11-2 and TRBJ2-2; 7 bases match TRBD2. This CDR3 is built from 13 residues. Germline CDR1 and CDR2: SGHAT and FQNNGV. V gave up 3 bases and J gave up 7 bases; unmatched junction bases: 2. In nucleotides, the CDR3 is TGTGCCAGCAGCTTTGGCGGGGGCGGGGAGCTGTTTTTT. Its protein product is CASSFGGGGELFF.

The V gene is TRBV7-9, the J gene TRBJ2-1, with D perhaps TRBD2 (5 bases). Germline CDR1 reads SEHNR; CDR2 reads FQNEAQ (reference sequence). Trimming stripped 3 bases from V and 4 bases from J, with 25 bases between. The CDR3 spans 19 residues. CDR3 DNA: TGTGCCAGCAGCTTGAGACTTGATTGGGCAGGAGGCGGTTACAATGAGCAGTTCTTC. The encoded protein is CASSLRLDWAGGGYNEQFF.

V gene TRBV4-1 combines with J gene TRBJ1-1; D perhaps matches TRBD1 (5 bases). Trimming took 5 bases from V and 7 from J, leaving 8 bases between them. This CDR3 is 11 amino acids long. CDR1 and CDR2 from the germline V gene are MGHRA and YSYEKL. CDR3 amino acids: CASSDRFEAFF. The CDR3 DNA reads as TGCGCCAGCAGCGACAGATTTGAAGCTTTCTTT.